The rows below give T cell receptor beta chains drawn from one sample of a study of OX40 agonist ivuxolimab in advanced cancers. The data were produced by immunoSEQ multiplex PCR, yet TCRdb's version contains in-frame clones alone and is incomplete. The sample lists roughly 80,000 clones, more than 75% occurring once. This sample comprised CD4+ or CD8+ T cells sorted from blood, obtained in a trial of the OX40 agonist ivuxolimab. These receptors came from an adult with an advanced solid tumor such as melanoma, head and neck, liver or kidney cancer. Both conserved end residues are trimmed from each CDR3. A D gene is named only where the DNA matches it firmly. Some rows mark clone size as missing; the rest say once, few, many or name a class of expanded clone.

v_gene: TRBV5-4; d_gene: -; abundance: -; CDR3aa: ASSLVVGAYEQY
v_gene: TRBV7-2; d_gene: -; abundance: -; CDR3aa: ASSLDNVYEQY
v_gene: TRBV6-5; d_gene: TRBD2; abundance: -; CDR3aa: ASRQREQGYNEQF
v_gene: TRBV10-3; d_gene: -; abundance: -; CDR3aa: AISEGDQPQH
v_gene: TRBV5-1; d_gene: -; abundance: -; CDR3aa: ASSLRGLENIQY
v_gene: TRBV6-5; d_gene: TRBD1; abundance: -; CDR3aa: ASSWTGNTDTQY
v_gene: TRBV5-1; d_gene: -; abundance: -; CDR3aa: ASSLGGGLDTEAF
v_gene: TRBV6-5; d_gene: -; abundance: -; CDR3aa: ASTDRGGGVYEQY
v_gene: TRBV4-1; d_gene: -; abundance: -; CDR3aa: ASSQGQGLEQY
v_gene: TRBV6-4; d_gene: -; abundance: -; CDR3aa: ASSDSPANSYNEQF
v_gene: TRBV21-1; d_gene: -; abundance: -; CDR3aa: ARDRDYTRIGELF
v_gene: TRBV6-5; d_gene: TRBD1; abundance: -; CDR3aa: ASSYQQGPQETQY
v_gene: TRBV21-1; d_gene: -; abundance: -; CDR3aa: ASSKTAPLADTQY
v_gene: TRBV15; d_gene: TRBD1; abundance: -; CDR3aa: ATSRDRAGGRLEEKLF
v_gene: TRBV10-3; d_gene: -; abundance: -; CDR3aa: ATARGIASETQY
v_gene: TRBV28; d_gene: -; abundance: -; CDR3aa: ASSSIAALGNEQF
v_gene: TRBV2; d_gene: -; abundance: -; CDR3aa: ASSEGPRVLGELF
v_gene: TRBV5-4; d_gene: TRBD1; abundance: -; CDR3aa: ASSYDRGLGDTQY
v_gene: TRBV7-2; d_gene: -; abundance: -; CDR3aa: ASSLTGAAGELF
v_gene: TRBV2; d_gene: TRBD2; abundance: -; CDR3aa: ASNGLAGATDTQY
v_gene: TRBV5-4; d_gene: -; abundance: -; CDR3aa: ASSSAGGWGNEKLF
v_gene: TRBV30; d_gene: -; abundance: few; CDR3aa: AWSAGTSTGNTIY
v_gene: TRBV6-1; d_gene: -; abundance: -; CDR3aa: ASREETQY
v_gene: TRBV18; d_gene: TRBD1; abundance: -; CDR3aa: ASSPPLGQGDYGYT
v_gene: TRBV15; d_gene: TRBD1; abundance: -; CDR3aa: ATSPDRGPVDTQY
v_gene: TRBV5-6; d_gene: TRBD1; abundance: -; CDR3aa: ASSRQGAEEQY
v_gene: TRBV4-2; d_gene: TRBD1; abundance: -; CDR3aa: ASSGQQGDEQF
v_gene: TRBV19; d_gene: -; abundance: -; CDR3aa: ASKTSRNEKLF
v_gene: TRBV5-1; d_gene: TRBD1; abundance: -; CDR3aa: ASSKDRAFTDTQY
v_gene: TRBV27; d_gene: -; abundance: -; CDR3aa: ASGSGEGTQY
v_gene: TRBV19; d_gene: TRBD1; abundance: -; CDR3aa: ASSSLDRVGQPQH
v_gene: TRBV5-1; d_gene: TRBD1; abundance: -; CDR3aa: ASSLDPGQARNTEAF
v_gene: TRBV18; d_gene: -; abundance: few; CDR3aa: ASSPRGAERRGGYNEQF
v_gene: TRBV30; d_gene: -; abundance: -; CDR3aa: AWSPVRSPLH
v_gene: TRBV4-1; d_gene: -; abundance: -; CDR3aa: ASSQELQPSYEQY
v_gene: TRBV12-5; d_gene: -; abundance: -; CDR3aa: ASGLWGDTEAF
v_gene: TRBV21-1; d_gene: -; abundance: -; CDR3aa: ASSKSFPGQLVEQF
v_gene: TRBV4-3; d_gene: -; abundance: -; CDR3aa: ASSQEYQETQY
v_gene: TRBV6-5; d_gene: -; abundance: -; CDR3aa: ASSFGPYRSYEQY
v_gene: TRBV6-6; d_gene: TRBD1; abundance: -; CDR3aa: ASSYRQGSVNTEAF
v_gene: TRBV6-5; d_gene: -; abundance: -; CDR3aa: ASRPRLSGTDTQY
v_gene: TRBV4-2; d_gene: TRBD1; abundance: -; CDR3aa: ASSGQGDRSPLH
v_gene: TRBV2; d_gene: -; abundance: -; CDR3aa: ASARWASYEQY
v_gene: TRBV19; d_gene: TRBD2; abundance: -; CDR3aa: ASVNRGGPSTDTQY
v_gene: TRBV2; d_gene: TRBD1; abundance: -; CDR3aa: ASRSDRVGNQPQH
v_gene: TRBV29-1; d_gene: TRBD2; abundance: -; CDR3aa: SVELPPTSGVQETQY
v_gene: TRBV27; d_gene: TRBD1; abundance: -; CDR3aa: ASSYQTGGGYEQY